Listed below are T cell receptor beta chains from one sample, sequenced in a study of post-analysis software for immune sequencing data. TCRdb itself ran the PCR reads through MiXCR, one entry per CDR3 protein. The table records hundreds of thousands of distinct CDR3 sequences, roughly 46% of them present only once. Sequenced material: blood. These receptors were collected from a girl aged 10 to 17 with multiple sclerosis. CDR3s include the opening cysteine and the closing phenylalanine or tryptophan. D genes are given only for firm matches. Clone sizes are given selectively: once, few, many, or a class where the clone is expanded.

V gene	clone size	D gene	J gene	CDR3 protein	CDR3 DNA
TRBV5-1	few	NA	TRBJ2-7	CASSLATGPSYEQYF	TGCGCCAGCAGCTTGGCCACAGGGCCCTCCTACGAGCAGTACTTC
TRBV3-1	NA	NA	TRBJ2-7	CASSQLDHEQYF	TGTGCCAGCAGCCAACTCGACCACGAGCAGTACTTC
TRBV12-3/TRBV12-4	once	TRBD2	TRBJ2-7	CASSLGGTGWFEQYF	TGTGCCAGCAGTTTGGGGGGGACTGGGTGGTTCGAGCAGTACTTC
TRBV6-6	NA	NA	TRBJ1-5	CASSYSMSNQPQHF	TGTGCCAGCAGTTACTCAATGAGCAATCAGCCCCAGCATTTT
TRBV27	few	NA	TRBJ1-1	CASSSRQEGMNTKAFF	TGTGCCAGCAGTTCCCGACAGGAGGGAATGAACACTAAAGCTTTCTTT
TRBV5-1	NA	NA	TRBJ2-5	CASSNRDPGTQYF	TGCGCCAGCAGCAACCGGGATCCGGGGACCCAGTACTTC
TRBV6-2/TRBV6-3	NA	NA	TRBJ2-1	CASSYIRGQGFF	TGTGCCAGCAGTTACATCCGGGGGCAGGGGTTCTTC
TRBV12-3/TRBV12-4	few	TRBD2	TRBJ2-1	CASVTPGGTRSNEQFF	TGTGCCAGCGTGACCCCGGGAGGTACTAGATCCAATGAGCAGTTCTTC
TRBV10-3	NA	TRBD1	TRBJ1-2	CAISDIGTGTYGYTF	TGTGCCATCAGTGATATAGGGACAGGGACCTATGGCTACACCTTC
TRBV15	NA	TRBD1	TRBJ1-2	CATSRARTGNYGYTF	TGTGCCACCAGCAGAGCCCGGACAGGGAACTATGGCTACACCTTC
TRBV2	NA	NA	TRBJ1-4	CASYRRLATNEKLFF	TGTGCCAGCTACCGCCGGCTCGCAACTAATGAAAAACTGTTTTTT
TRBV6-5	NA	NA	TRBJ2-2	CATQERSGELFF	TGTGCCACCCAGGAACGATCCGGGGAGCTGTTTTTT
TRBV29-1	NA	TRBD1	TRBJ1-1	CSARTGDNTEAFF	TGCAGCGCTAGGACAGGGGATAACACTGAAGCTTTCTTT
TRBV27	NA	NA	TRBJ1-2	CASSSGAVYGYTF	TGTGCCAGCAGTTCAGGGGCGGTCTATGGCTACACCTTC
TRBV10-3	NA	NA	TRBJ2-1	CAISESTSRVRDNEQFF	TGTGCCATCAGTGAGTCGACATCCCGAGTTAGGGACAATGAGCAGTTCTTC
TRBV13	NA	TRBD2	TRBJ2-7	CASGRPRGRADEQYF	TGTGCCAGCGGCCGACCCCGCGGGAGGGCTGACGAGCAGTACTTC
TRBV7-6	NA	NA	TRBJ2-3	CASSPNIGTDTQYF	TGTGCCAGCAGCCCGAACATAGGCACAGATACGCAGTATTTT
TRBV20-1	NA	NA	TRBJ2-7	CSASAGQGSDEQYF	TGCAGTGCTAGCGCTGGGCAGGGGAGCGACGAGCAGTACTTC
TRBV6-5	NA	TRBD1	TRBJ1-2	CASSYEGQGALGYTF	TGTGCCAGCAGTTACGAGGGACAGGGGGCGCTTGGCTACACCTTC
TRBV20-1	NA	NA	TRBJ2-3	CSASTGRDTQYF	TGCAGTGCTAGTACAGGGCGGGATACGCAGTATTTT
TRBV5-6	NA	TRBD2	TRBJ2-7	CASSLLAGDYEQYF	TGTGCCAGCAGCTTACTAGCGGGGGACTACGAGCAGTACTTC
TRBV20-1	NA	TRBD2	TRBJ2-7	CSAPIAGRRPEQYF	TGCAGTGCTCCCATAGCGGGACGGCGCCCCGAGCAGTACTTC
TRBV7-9	few	NA	TRBJ1-2	CASSVQGVSGYTF	TGTGCCAGCAGCGTACAGGGCGTTAGTGGCTACACCTTC
TRBV12-3/TRBV12-4	NA	NA	TRBJ2-1	CASSSASSFEQFF	TGTGCCAGCAGTTCCGCATCTTCTTTTGAGCAGTTCTTC
TRBV20-1	NA	TRBD1	TRBJ2-7	CSAGGGQGTSYEQYF	TGCAGTGCTGGGGGAGGACAGGGGACCTCCTACGAGCAGTACTTC
TRBV12-3/TRBV12-4	NA	NA	TRBJ1-1	CASRTDTLNTEAFF	TGTGCCAGCAGGACAGACACTTTGAACACTGAAGCTTTCTTT
TRBV5-1	NA	NA	TRBJ2-1	CASFSGESSYNEQFF	TGCGCCAGCTTTTCAGGGGAGAGCTCCTACAATGAGCAGTTCTTC
TRBV15	NA	TRBD2	TRBJ2-1	CATSTGLAGAYEQFF	TGTGCCACCAGCACAGGACTAGCGGGGGCCTATGAGCAGTTCTTC
TRBV6-6	NA	NA	TRBJ1-5	CASRFPIEPQHF	TGTGCCAGCAGGTTCCCAATTGAACCCCAGCATTTT